The 24 T cell receptor beta chains reported below all come from one sample, sequenced in a study of CDR3 diversity in severe acne. TCRdb passed the PCR reads through MiXCR, listing each CDR3 protein once. The sample contains roughly 93,000 distinct CDR3 sequences, approximately 49% of which appear only once. Sequencing used blood. The receptor source for this set is a male donor with severe acne vulgaris.

As regards this clonotype: It is unclear where the CDR3 begins or ends on the DNA, so no DNA is shown, and the CDR3 is as TCRdb lists it. The CDR3: CASSPQTGWNYGYTFGSGTQYF. The gene calls are TRBV6-4 and TRBJ2-5; TRBD1 was called by the table and not checked on the DNA. The CDR3 numbers 22 amino acids, ends counted. Germline values: CDR1 MRHNA, CDR2 SNTAGT.

This clonotype appeared once. This sequence joins TRBV2 and TRBJ1-6; the match to TRBD1 covers 9 bases. The CDR3 totals 14 residues. In germline, CDR1 is SNHLY, CDR2 FYNNEI. The J segment lost 9 bases and the V segment lost 7 bases, leaving 7 bases of the junction unmatched. CDR3 sequence: CASIDGDRVSPLHF. The CDR3 nucleotides are TGTGCCAGCATCGATGGGGACAGGGTTTCACCCCTCCACTTT.

This clonotype was counted a single time. This sequence joins TRBV10-2 and TRBJ2-3, with 9 positions matching TRBD2. This CDR3 spans 15 amino acids. Germline-derived CDR1 and CDR2 are WSHSY and SAAADI. Losses at the gene ends were 2 bases for V and 0 bases for J; bases not matched to a gene: 0. The CDR3 DNA sequence: TGCGCCAGCAGTGAGGCGGGAGGGAGCACAGATACGCAGTATTTT. Protein sequence: CASSEAGGSTDTQYF.

This clonotype was counted at least ten times. The chain has TRBV6-6 and TRBJ2-7; D ambiguous. The CDR3 sequence is 13 residues long. V lost 6 bases and J 4 bases, leaving 13 bases between the germline ends. The germline gives CDR1 MNHNY, CDR2 SVGAGI (reference sequence). CDR3 sequence (DNA): TGTGCCAGCAGCCAATACAGCACTTACGAGCAGTACGTC. Its translation is CASSQYSTYEQYV.

The rearrangement uses TRBV29-1 and TRBJ2-2; D unclear. V gave up 2 bases and J gave up 6 bases, with 7 bases separating them. From germline, CDR1 is SQVTM and CDR2 ANQGSEA. The CDR3 is made up of 12 amino acids. Here the CDR3 DNA reads TGCAGCGTTGAACGCCGGCCCGGGGAGCTGTTTTTT. Residues: CSVERRPGELFF.

By frequency in the sample, this clonotype is medium-sized. V gene TRBV7-8 combines with J gene TRBJ2-1; D not resolved. Trimming removed 5 bases at V and 5 bases at J, with 13 bases between. The CDR3 extends over 14 amino acids. Germline V gives CDR1 SGHVS, CDR2 FQNEAQ. The CDR3 reads CASSANTFDNEQFF. The CDR3, as DNA: TGTGCCAGCAGCGCCAACACCTTTGACAATGAGCAGTTCTTC. Full variable domain (rest looked up from reference TRBV7-8 and TRBJ2-1): GAGVSQSPRYKVAKRGQDVALRCDPISGHVSLFWYQQALGQGPEFLTYFQNEAQLDKSGLPSDRFFAERPEGSVSTLKIQRTQQEDSAVYLCASSANTFDNEQFFGPGTRLTVL.

As concerns this clonotype: A much bigger clone sits one base away, suggesting this may be a read error. The rearrangement joins TRBV7-9 to TRBJ1-1, with 7 bases matching TRBD1. CDR3 size: 14 residues. Germline V gene data show CDR1 as SEHNR and CDR2 as FQNEAQ (reference sequence). The trim removed 5 bases at V and 3 bases at J, leaving 6 bases unmatched. CDR3 in DNA: TGTGCCAGCAGCGAACAGGGGTCGTACACTGAAGCTTTCTTT. Translating gives CASSEQGSYTEAFF.

This clonotype was recorded only once. The rearrangement links TRBV11-1 to TRBJ2-7, with 7 bases matching TRBD2. This CDR3 comprises 15 residues. Trimming at V came to 1 base and at J to 3 bases, leaving 6 bases not matched to a gene. CDR1 SGHAT and CDR2 FQDESV come from the germline V gene (reference sequence). The CDR3 region is CASSLGGGLYYEQYF. CDR3 coding DNA: TGTGCCAGCAGCTTAGGCGGGGGTCTGTACTACGAGCAGTACTTC.

A remark on this clonotype: It is likely a read error, because the conserved phenylalanine at the end of the CDR3 is missing. The chain joins TRBV3-1 to TRBJ1-4, with D perhaps TRBD1 (5 bases). The germline V gene has CDR1 LGHDT and CDR2 YNNKEL (reference sequence). The CDR3 covers 13 residues. Trimming removed 10 bases from V and 3 bases from J, with 12 bases in between. The CDR3 reads CANTGGANEKLFL. The CDR3 DNA follows: TGTGCCAACACGGGGGGGGCTAATGAAAAACTGTTTTTA.

This clonotype was seen repeatedly, ten times or more. Here the CDR3 DNA reads TGTGCCAGCATTAGAACCATGAACACTGAAGCTTTCTTT. Encoded protein: CASIRTMNTEAFF. The chain joins TRBV12-3 or TRBV12-4 to TRBJ1-1; D unclear. Trimming removed 7 bases at V and 0 bases at J, with 9 bases between. CDR3 length: 13 residues.

This clonotype was counted only a few times. The chain uses TRBV5-1 and TRBJ2-7, with D uncertain. Deletions cut 4 bases from V and 3 bases from J, with 14 bases between. Per germline, CDR1 SGHRS and CDR2 YFSETQ. The CDR3 is 14 amino acids. In DNA, the CDR3 is TGCGCCAGCAGCCCCGGATTGGGTGGCTACGAGCAGTACTTC. Its translation: CASSPGLGGYEQYF.

As for this clonotype: The junction departs from the called germline gene at one end, perhaps through a read error. The chain joins TRBV30 to TRBJ2-1; D call uncertain. Germline-derived CDR1 and CDR2 are GTSNPN and SVGIG (reference sequence). The CDR3 has 11 residues. CDR3: CARSPNDEQFF. The CDR3 DNA reads as TGTGCCCGGAGTCCCAATGATGAGCAGTTCTTC.

This clonotype was counted ten times or more. The genes are TRBV11-1 and TRBJ2-1; no reliable D call. Germline V lookup: CDR1 SGHAT, CDR2 FQDESV (reference sequence). The CDR3 spans 13 residues. The V end lost 4 bases, the J end lost 5 bases, and 9 bases lay between the germline ends. CDR3: CASSYRLDNEQFF. The CDR3 DNA follows: TGTGCCAGCAGCTATCGACTCGACAATGAGCAGTTCTTC.

The V gene is TRBV24-1, the J gene TRBJ2-7; 12 bases map to TRBD1. Looked up from germline, CDR1 is KGHDR and CDR2 is SFDVKD. The CDR3 has 14 amino acids. The J segment lost 1 base and the V segment lost 9 bases, leaving 3 bases of the junction unmatched. The CDR3 DNA reads as TGTGCCACCGGGACAGGGGGCCCTTCCTACGAGCAGTACTTC. This gives the protein CATGTGGPSYEQYF.

This clonotype was counted only a few times. The chain links TRBV4-1 to TRBJ2-7; no firm D call. V lost 4 bases and J 3 bases, leaving 10 bases between the germline ends. Germline V CDR1 and CDR2: MGHRA, YSYEKL. CDR3 length equals 13 residues. The CDR3 DNA is TGCGCCAGCAGCCCTTATCCTGACTACGAGCAGTACTTC. It codes for CASSPYPDYEQYF.

Points on this clonotype: A clone one base away is much larger, so this may be a read error. The J gene is TRBJ1-5, the V gene TRBV2; the D is unclear. Germline loops: CDR1 SNHLY, CDR2 FYNNEI. The CDR3 loop spans 15 amino acids. In nucleotides, the CDR3 is TGTGCCAGCAAATATACGTCAGCAAGCAATCAGCCCCTGCATTTT. It yields the protein CASKYTSASNQPLHF.

With respect to this clonotype: It may be a read error: a sequence one base away is much more abundant. V is TRBV5-1 and J is TRBJ1-3; D remains unclear. CDR1 and CDR2 (germline): SGHRS, YFSETQ. This CDR3 region has 14 residues. Trimming took off 0 bases at V and 0 bases at J, with 4 bases between the two ends. CDR3 loop: CASSLDSSGNTIYF. CDR3 in DNA: TGCGCCAGCAGCTTGGACAGCTCTGGAAACACCATATATTTT.

The chain is built from TRBV12-3 or TRBV12-4 and TRBJ2-1; TRBD2 matches at 12 bases. The CDR3 is 17 residues long. Germline trimming cut 3 bases from V and 4 bases from J; bases unmatched to any gene: 7. Here the CDR3 reads CASSFVLAGGRYNEQFF. The CDR3 bases are TGTGCCAGCAGTTTCGTTCTAGCGGGAGGGCGTTACAATGAGCAGTTCTTC.

This clonotype was counted only a few times. The J gene is TRBJ2-3, the V gene TRBV11-2; possibly TRBD2 for D (6 bases). This CDR3 has 16 residues. Germline V gene data show CDR1 as SGHAT and CDR2 as FQNNGV. Trimming removed 2 bases from V and 0 bases from J, with 12 bases in between. CDR3 in DNA: TGTGCCAGCAGCTTAACCGGGAGTGGCAGCACAGATACGCAGTATTTT. The encoded protein is CASSLTGSGSTDTQYF.

The V and J genes are TRBV2 and TRBJ1-2, with a tentative D call TRBD1 (6 bases). V lost 6 bases and J 8 bases, leaving 16 bases between the germline ends. The germline V gene has CDR1 SNHLY and CDR2 FYNNEI. CDR3 length: 13 amino acids. The CDR3 is CASRERGALGYTF. CDR3 bases: TGTGCCAGCAGAGAGAGGGGGGCGCTCGGCTACACCTTC.

The genes are TRBV10-3 and TRBJ1-6; perhaps TRBD1 as D (5 bases). This CDR3 spans 14 amino acids. Between the trimmed V and J ends, which lost 4 bases and 3 bases, there was a span of 7 bases. Germline V gene sequence: CDR1 ENHRY, CDR2 SYGVKD. CDR3 in DNA: TGTGCCATCAGTGCGACAGACTATAATTCACCCCTCCACTTT. Translating it yields CAISATDYNSPLHF.

The V call is TRBV7-2, the J call TRBJ2-1, with 9 bases that match TRBD2. Looked up from germline, CDR1 is SGHTA and CDR2 is FQGNSA. The CDR3 has 14 amino acids. Trimming cost V 5 bases and J 3 bases; bases outside gene matches: 2. CDR3 in amino acids: CASSVLAGYNEQFF. DNA of the CDR3: TGTGCCAGCAGCGTACTAGCGGGCTACAATGAGCAGTTCTTC.

For the CDR3, the DNA is TGTGCCACCTTCTCACAGACCCCCTACGAGCAGTACTTC. Protein sequence: CATFSQTPYEQYF. This chain links TRBV28 with TRBJ2-7; D is unclear. The CDR3 is 13 residues long. CDR1 MDHEN and CDR2 SYDVKM come from the germline V gene. V was clipped by 10 bases and J by 2 bases, with 15 bases between them.

In the case of this clonotype: This is likely a read error, given that the CDR3 carries no conserved phenylalanine or tryptophan at its end. The limits of the CDR3 on the DNA are not certain, so only TCRdb's listed CDR3 is given. The rearrangement links TRBV7-9 to TRBJ1-6; the listed D gene, TRBD1, was not tested against the DNA. Germline V CDR1 and CDR2: SEHNR, FQNEAQ (reference sequence). Inclusive of both ends, the CDR3 amounts to 13 amino acids. CDR3 sequence reads: CASRQGVNSPLQS.